Reported below is one T cell receptor (beta chain). The target antigen is unknown. Germline V gene sequence: CDR1 SGHVS, CDR2 FQNEAQ. The CDR3 loop spans 18 amino acids. V gave up 2 bases and J gave up 0 bases; unmatched junction bases: 4. No infections or other immune events were documented during collection. Sequencing was performed with immunoSEQ multiplex PCR; in TCRdb, only in-frame clones are kept and a portion is missing. The sample lists approximately 59,000 clones; approximately 89% were seen once. This entry is derived from a study of identifying expanded T cells in peripheral blood. Findings of the study overall: Technical replicates showed roughly 1.2 changed clones; two weeks approximately 16; four weeks 19. Two-week clone count variance significantly increased as total template count grew.

The source material was blood. The genes are TRBV7-8 and TRBJ1-6; 10 bases line up with TRBD1. The sequence derives from a person between 18 and 75 years old in good health. CDR3 amino acids: CASSLRQGASSYNSPLHF. The DNA of the CDR3 is TGTGCCAGCAGCTTAAGACAGGGGGCGAGCTCCTATAATTCACCCCTCCACTTT.